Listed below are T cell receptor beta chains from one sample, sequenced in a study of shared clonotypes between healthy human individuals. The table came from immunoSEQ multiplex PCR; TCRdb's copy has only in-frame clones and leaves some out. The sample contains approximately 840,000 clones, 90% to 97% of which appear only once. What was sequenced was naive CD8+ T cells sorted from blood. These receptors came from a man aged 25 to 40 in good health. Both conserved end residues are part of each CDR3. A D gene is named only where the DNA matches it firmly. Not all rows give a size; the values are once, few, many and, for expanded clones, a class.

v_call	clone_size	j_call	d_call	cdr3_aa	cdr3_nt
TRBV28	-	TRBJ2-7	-	CASSFRDTTTYEQYF	TGTGCCAGCAGTTTTAGGGATACCACTACCTACGAGCAGTACTTC
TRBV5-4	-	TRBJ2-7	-	CASSFGQIGEQYF	TGTGCCAGCAGCTTTGGACAGATAGGCGAGCAGTACTTC
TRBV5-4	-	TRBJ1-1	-	CASSLTLNTEAFF	TGTGCCAGCAGCTTGACTTTAAACACTGAAGCTTTCTTT
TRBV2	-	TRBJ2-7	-	CASTKTGTLVGEQYF	TGTGCCAGCACAAAAACCGGGACCCTGGTGGGGGAGCAGTACTTC
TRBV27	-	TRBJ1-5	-	CASSLQRNQPQHF	TGTGCCAGCAGTTTGCAGAGGAATCAGCCCCAGCATTTT
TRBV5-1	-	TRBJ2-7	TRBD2	CASSLAGFSYEQYF	TGCGCCAGCAGCTTAGCGGGGTTCTCCTACGAGCAGTACTTC
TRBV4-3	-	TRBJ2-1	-	CASSQAQGSYNEQFF	TGCGCCAGCAGCCAAGCCCAGGGCTCCTACAATGAGCAGTTCTTC
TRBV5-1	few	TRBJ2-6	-	CASRPSLTGANVLTF	TGCGCCAGCAGGCCCAGTTTGACTGGGGCCAACGTCCTGACTTTC
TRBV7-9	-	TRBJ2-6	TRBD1	CASSPRDRGPGANVLTF	TGTGCCAGCAGCCCCAGGGACAGGGGGCCTGGGGCCAACGTCCTGACTTTC
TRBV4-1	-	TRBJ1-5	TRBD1	CASSHQTGGAGNQPQHF	TGCGCCAGCAGCCATCAGACAGGGGGCGCGGGCAATCAGCCCCAGCATTTT
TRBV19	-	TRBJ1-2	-	CASSNRKTYGYTF	TGTGCCAGTAGTAATCGAAAGACCTATGGCTACACCTTC
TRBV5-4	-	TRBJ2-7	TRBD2	CASSLDGGGWYEQYF	TGTGCCAGCAGCTTGGATGGGGGAGGGTGGTACGAGCAGTACTTC
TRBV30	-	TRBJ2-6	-	CAWSNDPSGANVLTF	TGTGCCTGGAGTAACGACCCCTCTGGGGCCAACGTCCTGACTTTC
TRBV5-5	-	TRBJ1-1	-	CASNDGTKSEAFF	TGTGCCAGCAACGATGGGACAAAAAGTGAAGCTTTCTTT
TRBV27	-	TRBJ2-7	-	CASSLTTGDYYEQYF	TGTGCCAGCAGCTTAACGACAGGGGACTATTACGAGCAGTACTTC
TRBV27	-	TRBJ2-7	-	CASSLAVRYEQYF	TGTGCCAGCAGTTTGGCAGTACGCTACGAGCAGTACTTC
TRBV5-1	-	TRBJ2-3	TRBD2	CASSPGVAGPSTDTQYF	TGCGCCAGCAGCCCCGGGGTAGCGGGGCCTAGCACAGATACGCAGTATTTT
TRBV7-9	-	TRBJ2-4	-	CASSLDPKNIQYF	TGTGCCAGCAGCCTAGATCCCAAAAACATTCAGTACTTC
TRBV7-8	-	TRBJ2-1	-	CASSSRTTPTYNEQFF	TGTGCCAGCAGCTCCCGGACTACCCCCACTTACAATGAGCAGTTCTTC
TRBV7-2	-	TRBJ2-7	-	CASSHHSGSLYEQYF	TGTGCCAGCAGTCACCACTCCGGGAGCTTATACGAGCAGTACTTC
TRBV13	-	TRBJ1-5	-	CASSFKMGRGNQPQHF	TGTGCCAGCAGTTTTAAGATGGGACGGGGAAATCAGCCCCAGCATTTT
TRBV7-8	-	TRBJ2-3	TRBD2	CASSYGLVPRSTDTQYF	TGTGCCAGCAGCTATGGACTAGTCCCCCGGTCCACAGATACGCAGTATTTT
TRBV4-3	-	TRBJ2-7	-	CASSQETRSSYEQYF	TGCGCCAGCAGCCAAGAAACAAGGAGCTCCTACGAGCAGTACTTC
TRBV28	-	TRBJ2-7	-	CASSSTSYEQYF	TGTGCCAGCAGCAGTACTAGTTACGAGCAGTACTTC
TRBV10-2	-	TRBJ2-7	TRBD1	CASSGTGYEQYF	TGCGCCAGCAGCGGGACAGGTTACGAGCAGTACTTC
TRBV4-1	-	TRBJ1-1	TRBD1	CASSQIGEGASEAFF	TGCGCCAGCAGCCAAATAGGCGAGGGGGCCTCTGAAGCTTTCTTT
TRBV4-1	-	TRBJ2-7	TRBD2	CASSQSGDWGLEQYF	TGCGCCAGCAGCCAGAGCGGGGACTGGGGCCTGGAGCAGTACTTC
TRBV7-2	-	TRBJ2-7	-	CASSLSGTGSYEQYF	TGTGCCAGCAGCTTATCGGGCACAGGGTCCTACGAGCAGTACTTC
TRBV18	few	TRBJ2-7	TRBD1	CASSSAGGAWDEQYF	TGTGCCAGCTCATCAGCAGGGGGTGCTTGGGATGAGCAGTACTTC
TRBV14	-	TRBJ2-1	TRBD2	CASSQLAGGLNEQFF	TGTGCCAGCAGCCAGTTAGCGGGAGGGCTCAATGAGCAGTTCTTC
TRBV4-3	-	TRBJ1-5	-	CASSQDTDSNQPQHF	TGCGCCAGCAGCCAAGATACGGATAGCAATCAGCCCCAGCATTTT
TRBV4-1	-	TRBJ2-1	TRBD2	CASSQRLAPEQFF	TGCGCCAGCAGCCAAAGACTAGCTCCTGAGCAGTTCTTC
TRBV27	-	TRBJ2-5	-	CASPTGDQETQYF	TGTGCCAGCCCTACGGGGGACCAAGAGACCCAGTACTTC
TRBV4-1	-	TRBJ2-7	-	CASSQGTDEQYF	TGCGCCAGCAGCCAAGGTACAGACGAGCAGTACTTC
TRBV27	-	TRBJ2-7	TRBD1	CASSFQGALYEQYF	TGTGCCAGCAGTTTCCAGGGGGCTCTTTACGAGCAGTACTTC
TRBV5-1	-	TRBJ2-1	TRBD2	CASSFSGRPDEQFF	TGCGCCAGCAGTTTTAGCGGGAGGCCGGATGAGCAGTTCTTC
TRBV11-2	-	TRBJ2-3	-	CASSLLADTQYF	TGTGCCAGCAGCTTACTTGCTGATACGCAGTATTTT
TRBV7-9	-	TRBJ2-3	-	CASSPGPGPHTDTQYF	TGTGCCAGCAGCCCCGGACCGGGACCCCACACAGATACGCAGTATTTT
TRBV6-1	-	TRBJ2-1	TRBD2	CASSEALWTSGRAPFF	TGTGCCAGCAGTGAAGCGCTCTGGACTAGCGGGAGGGCCCCGTTCTTC
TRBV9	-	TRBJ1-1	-	CASSVDPQMVNTEAFF	TGTGCCAGCAGCGTAGACCCCCAGATGGTGAACACTGAAGCTTTCTTT